These T cell receptor beta chains were read from a single sample in a study of cytomegalovirus exposure and HLA in healthy donors. The data were produced by immunoSEQ multiplex PCR, yet TCRdb's version contains in-frame clones alone and is incomplete. The sample shows 99,000 or so clones, 83% of them seen only once. Sequencing was carried out using PBMCs. The receptors shown here come from a young man in good health and CMV-seronegative. Both conserved end residues are part of each CDR3. The order of the fields is clone size, J gene, V gene, D gene, CDR3 DNA, CDR3 protein. The D gene is left open where the match is weak. Clone size appears in some rows only: once, few, many, or a class for an expanded clone.

abundance: -
j_gene: TRBJ2-1
v_gene: TRBV13
d_gene: TRBD1
CDR3nt: TGTGCCAGCAGCCCCGGGACAGGAGCTTACAATGAGCAGTTCTTC
CDR3aa: CASSPGTGAYNEQFF

abundance: -
j_gene: TRBJ2-3
v_gene: TRBV15
d_gene: -
CDR3nt: TGTGCCACCAGCACTACACGGGACACCCATACGCAGTATTTT
CDR3aa: CATSTTRDTHTQYF

abundance: -
j_gene: TRBJ2-7
v_gene: TRBV15
d_gene: -
CDR3nt: TGTGCCACCAGTAACTTAGGGTCCCCGGGGGTCTACGAGCAGTACTTC
CDR3aa: CATSNLGSPGVYEQYF

abundance: -
j_gene: TRBJ2-1
v_gene: TRBV28
d_gene: TRBD1
CDR3nt: TGTGCCAGCAGTCCTTGGACAGGGGGTGCCGAGAGTGAGCAGTTCTTC
CDR3aa: CASSPWTGGAESEQFF

abundance: -
j_gene: TRBJ2-1
v_gene: TRBV5-4
d_gene: -
CDR3nt: TGTGCCAGCAGCATCGATAGCAATGAGCAGTTCTTC
CDR3aa: CASSIDSNEQFF

abundance: -
j_gene: TRBJ2-1
v_gene: TRBV10-3
d_gene: TRBD2
CDR3nt: TGTGCCATCAGTGAAGAGGTACTAGCGGCCAATGAGCAGTTCTTC
CDR3aa: CAISEEVLAANEQFF

abundance: few
j_gene: TRBJ2-2
v_gene: TRBV10-3
d_gene: -
CDR3nt: TGTGCCATCAGTGATATCCAGGGAATGAACACCGGGGAGCTGTTTTTT
CDR3aa: CAISDIQGMNTGELFF

abundance: -
j_gene: TRBJ2-7
v_gene: TRBV28
d_gene: TRBD1
CDR3nt: TGTGCCAGCAGTTTCGGGACAGGGGGCGAGCAGTACTTC
CDR3aa: CASSFGTGGEQYF

abundance: -
j_gene: TRBJ2-2
v_gene: TRBV7-3
d_gene: -
CDR3nt: TGTGCCAGCAGCTTATGGCAGGGTCAGACCGGGGAGCTGTTTTTT
CDR3aa: CASSLWQGQTGELFF

abundance: -
j_gene: TRBJ1-2
v_gene: TRBV28
d_gene: TRBD1
CDR3nt: TGTGCCATCCGGACAGGGCGGGTAAACTATGGCTACACCTTC
CDR3aa: CAIRTGRVNYGYTF

abundance: -
j_gene: TRBJ2-7
v_gene: TRBV9
d_gene: -
CDR3nt: TGTGCCAGCAGCGTAGGGGCTAGCCTTCGCGAGCAGTACTTC
CDR3aa: CASSVGASLREQYF

abundance: few
j_gene: TRBJ2-3
v_gene: TRBV4-1
d_gene: -
CDR3nt: TGCGCCAGCAGCCAGGGGACTAGCACAGATACGCAGTATTTT
CDR3aa: CASSQGTSTDTQYF